A selection of T cell receptor beta chains follows, all from one sample in a study of CD8 T cells in ankylosing spondylitis. MiXCR, run by TCRdb on the 5' RACE reads, gives a single entry per CDR3 protein. The table records roughly 700,000 distinct CDR3 sequences, roughly 19% of them present only once. The sequenced sample consisted of blood, either unsorted or a sorted T cell fraction (not recorded which). The receptors shown here come from a male donor with ankylosing spondylitis. Both conserved end residues are part of each CDR3. A D gene is named only where the DNA matches it firmly. Clone size is shown for a subset of rows, as once, few, many or a class of expanded clone.

d_gene,j_gene,v_gene,abundance,CDR3nt,CDR3aa
NA,TRBJ2-1,TRBV13,NA,TGTGCCAGCAGCCGCCGGCGGACTCTAAACAATGAGCAGTTCTTC,CASSRRRTLNNEQFF
TRBD1,TRBJ2-7,TRBV27,many,TGTGCCAGCAGCGGGACAGGGTACCTCTCGAGACCTTACGAGCAGTACTTC,CASSGTGYLSRPYEQYF
TRBD2,TRBJ2-3,TRBV15,NA,TGTGCCACCAGCAGTAGCGGGAATAGGAGGAATACGCAGTATTTT,CATSSSGNRRNTQYF
NA,TRBJ2-1,TRBV18,few,TGTGCCAGCTCACGCTCCGGGCTAGCCGTTTACAATGAGCAGTTCTTC,CASSRSGLAVYNEQFF
NA,TRBJ2-3,TRBV7-3,NA,TGTGCCAGCAGCTTAGGGATAGGGCGGAAAAGGGACACAGATACGCAGTATTTT,CASSLGIGRKRDTDTQYF
TRBD1,TRBJ1-3,TRBV2,NA,TGTGCCAGCAGAGCGCTGACAGGGTCTGGAAACACCATATATTTT,CASRALTGSGNTIYF
NA,TRBJ2-7,TRBV20-1,NA,TGCAGTGCTAGAGTTACGGGATTGCACGAGCAGTACTTC,CSARVTGLHEQYF
TRBD1,TRBJ1-1,TRBV19,NA,TGTGCCAGTAGTATTCTCGGGACAGGGGACGGGACTGAAGCTTTCTTT,CASSILGTGDGTEAFF
TRBD2,TRBJ2-3,TRBV12-3/TRBV12-4,NA,TGTGCCAGCAGCGGGCTAGCGGGGCTAACAGATACGCAGTATTTT,CASSGLAGLTDTQYF
NA,TRBJ1-1,TRBV5-6,many,TGTGCCAGCAGTCAATTCGGGGCGTCTTTCTTT,CASSQFGASFF
NA,TRBJ1-6,TRBV9,few,TGTGCCAGCAGCGTAGGAGTCGGGAAGGATTCACCCCTCCACTTT,CASSVGVGKDSPLHF
NA,TRBJ2-3,TRBV27,NA,TGTGCCAGCAAAATACTAGGGTTGGTGACAGATACGCAGTATTTT,CASKILGLVTDTQYF
NA,TRBJ1-2,TRBV7-2,NA,TGTGCCAGCAGCTATCCGGGGGGGCTAGGTTACGGCTACACCTTC,CASSYPGGLGYGYTF
NA,TRBJ1-1,TRBV9,NA,TGTGCCAGCAGCGGGGGCCAGGGAACTGAAGCTTTCTTT,CASSGGQGTEAFF
TRBD2,TRBJ2-1,TRBV5-1,many,TGCGCCAGCAGCGCAGGACTAGCGGGATTCTACAATGAGCAGTTCTTC,CASSAGLAGFYNEQFF
TRBD2,TRBJ2-3,TRBV7-2,NA,TGTGCCAGCAGTCCAGGACTAGCGGGATGGGGGACAGATACGCAGTATTTT,CASSPGLAGWGTDTQYF
NA,TRBJ2-1,TRBV6-2/TRBV6-3,few,TGTGCCAGCAGCGTCGAGGGGACGCACAATGAGCAGTTCTTC,CASSVEGTHNEQFF
NA,TRBJ1-2,TRBV20-1,NA,TGCAGTGCTAGAGATTCTACAGGGATGATCATCGAGGCACCCTTC,CSARDSTGMIIEAPF
TRBD2,TRBJ2-3,TRBV7-2,NA,TGTGCCAGCAGCTTAGTCATGGCTAGCGGGGGGATCTTT,CASSLVMASGGIF
NA,TRBJ2-2,TRBV27,few,TGTGCCAGCCTCGACGGTTTGACCGGGGAGCTGTTTTTT,CASLDGLTGELFF
NA,TRBJ2-5,TRBV5-1,NA,TGCGCCAGCAGCCCCAAACCAAAGGGGGGGTTCCAAGAGACCCAGTACTTC,CASSPKPKGGFQETQYF
NA,TRBJ2-1,TRBV20-1,NA,TGCAGTGCTAGACGTAAAGGGGACCCTAGGGTGAATGAGCAGTTCTTC,CSARRKGDPRVNEQFF
TRBD1,TRBJ1-5,TRBV15,few,TGTGCCACCAGCAGGACAGGGAAAAATCAGCCCCAGCATTTT,CATSRTGKNQPQHF
NA,TRBJ1-2,TRBV12-3/TRBV12-4,few,TGTGCCAGCAGTTTAGCGGGGGAAGGCTATGGCTACACCTTC,CASSLAGEGYGYTF
NA,TRBJ1-2,TRBV2,NA,TGTGCCAGCAGAGAAGGGACGGTCTATGGCTACACCTTC,CASREGTVYGYTF
TRBD1,TRBJ1-2,TRBV6-2/TRBV6-3,NA,TGTGCCAGCACGAACAGGGGATTGAGAGCTAACTATGGCTACACCTTC,CASTNRGLRANYGYTF
NA,TRBJ2-3,TRBV4-1,few,TGCGCCAGCAGTCAAGTTAACCTCCGCACAGATACGCAGTATTTT,CASSQVNLRTDTQYF
NA,TRBJ2-7,TRBV2,few,TGTGCCAGCAGTGAAATTATCGACGAGCAGTACTTC,CASSEIIDEQYF
NA,TRBJ2-3,TRBV5-1,NA,TGCGCCAGCAGAGACAGCGTACCAAACACAGATACGCAGTATTTT,CASRDSVPNTDTQYF
NA,TRBJ2-5,TRBV11-2,NA,TGTGCCAGCAGCTTCTCGGCTTCCTACCAAGAGACCCAGTACTTC,CASSFSASYQETQYF
NA,TRBJ2-2,TRBV20-1,few,TGCAGTGCCCCAAACAGGGTAACCGGGGAGCTGTTTTTT,CSAPNRVTGELFF
NA,TRBJ2-3,TRBV4-1,NA,TGCGCCAGCAGCCAGGGGTGGGACACCAGCACAGATACGCAGTATTTT,CASSQGWDTSTDTQYF
NA,TRBJ2-5,TRBV5-6,once,TGTGCCAGCAGCAAGAAGGGGTTGGAGACCCAGTACTTC,CASSKKGLETQYF
NA,TRBJ1-6,TRBV27,few,TGTGCCAGCAGTTCCGGCAGCTTTAATTCACCCCTCCACTTT,CASSSGSFNSPLHF
TRBD1,TRBJ1-2,TRBV27,few,TGTGCCAGCAGTGCTCTTGACAGGGGTCGAAACTATGGCTACACCTTC,CASSALDRGRNYGYTF
TRBD1,TRBJ2-3,TRBV28,NA,TGTGCCAGCAGTTTAACCAGGGGGACAGATACGCAGTATTTT,CASSLTRGTDTQYF
TRBD2,TRBJ2-5,TRBV6-5,NA,TGTGCCAGCAGTAACCCTGGACTAGCCAACCAAGAGACCCAGTACTTC,CASSNPGLANQETQYF
TRBD1,TRBJ2-7,TRBV25-1,NA,TGTGCCAGCAGTGGTCAGGACAGGGGCCACGAGCAGTACTTC,CASSGQDRGHEQYF
TRBD2,TRBJ2-7,TRBV9,few,TGTGCCAGCAGCGACGGACTAGCGGGGTCCTACGAGCAGTACTTC,CASSDGLAGSYEQYF
NA,TRBJ2-1,TRBV2,few,TGTGCCAGCAGGGCCCATCGCGACAGAAGCTCCTACAATGAGCAGTTCTTC,CASRAHRDRSSYNEQFF
NA,TRBJ2-1,TRBV20-1,NA,TGCAGTGCTAGAAGAGGATACAATGAGCAGTTCTTC,CSARRGYNEQFF
TRBD2,TRBJ2-7,TRBV18,few,TGTGCCAGCTCACCGCTGGAGCGGGAGGGCCGATTTGAGCAGTACTTC,CASSPLEREGRFEQYF
NA,TRBJ2-1,TRBV7-9,NA,TGTGCCAGCAGCTTACCCCCATGGGATGAGCAGTTCTTC,CASSLPPWDEQFF